One sample yielded the 31 T cell receptor beta chains listed below, sequenced in a study of cytomegalovirus exposure and HLA in healthy donors. PCR involved 60 Vbeta and 13 Jbeta primers. Libraries were prepared by immunoSEQ multiplex PCR; TCRdb keeps only in-frame clonotypes and omits some of them. The data contain 150,000 to 200,000 clones, roughly 80% of them singletons. The specimen was PBMCs. Source of these receptors: a male donor in good health and CMV-seronegative.

CDR3 residues: CASSPFGGHIGNSPLHF. The CDR3, as DNA: TGTGCCAGCAGTCCCTTCGGGGGGCATATCGGTAATTCACCCCTCCACTTT. The chain uses TRBV7-9 and TRBJ1-6, with a tentative D call TRBD1 (6 bases). Trimming left V 6 bases short and J 6 bases short, with 21 bases between. Germline V gene sequence: CDR1 SEHNR, CDR2 FQNEAQ (reference sequence). This CDR3 is 17 amino acids long.

The chain links TRBV10-3 to TRBJ2-1, with TRBD1 matching over 7 bases. V was pared by 10 bases and J by 5 bases, with 17 bases of the junction left unmatched. This CDR3 spans 16 amino acids. The V gene's germline CDR1 is ENHRY and CDR2 SYGVKD. In DNA form, the CDR3 reads TGTGCCACCAACAGTAGGGACAGATCTTTTGACAATGAGCAGTTCTTC. Its translation: CATNSRDRSFDNEQFF.

Here the CDR3 reads CSADSLNTEAFF. The DNA of the CDR3 is TGCAGCGCCGACAGTCTCAACACTGAAGCTTTCTTT. V is TRBV29-1 and J is TRBJ1-1, with D perhaps TRBD1 (5 bases). CDR1 and CDR2 from the germline V gene are SQVTM and ANQGSEA. This CDR3 spans 12 amino acids. Deletions cut 7 bases from V and 2 bases from J, with 11 bases between.

The chain has TRBV5-1 and TRBJ2-1; TRBD2 might be the D (6 bases). Germline CDR1 SGHRS, CDR2 YFSETQ. V shed 8 bases and J shed 7 bases, with 22 bases lying between them. The CDR3 covers 15 residues. In DNA, the CDR3 is TGCGCCAGTGCCCCGGGACTCTCGCATGCGAATGAGCAGTTCTTC. Residues: CASAPGLSHANEQFF.

J is TRBJ2-7 and V is TRBV30; D may be TRBD2 (6 bases). The CDR3 extends over 11 amino acids. Per germline, CDR1 GTSNPN and CDR2 SVGIG (reference sequence). The CDR3 DNA is TGTGGCCTGCGGGATTTCAACGAGCAGTACTTC. Protein product: CGLRDFNEQYF.

This clone was seen more than once but under ten times. The J gene is TRBJ1-4, the V gene TRBV4-2, with 10 bases fitting TRBD1. CDR3 length equals 17 residues. With V trimmed by 3 bases and J by 4 bases, 8 bases remained unmatched. Germline lookup yields CDR1 LGHNA and CDR2 YNFKEQ. The DNA of the CDR3 is TGTGCCAGCAGCCAGCCGGGACAGGGGCTTGGTAATGAAAAACTGTTTTTT. Its protein is CASSQPGQGLGNEKLFF.

This chain uses TRBV10-3 with TRBJ1-2; D is unresolved. Germline lookup yields CDR1 ENHRY and CDR2 SYGVKD. The CDR3 spans 14 residues. Trimming took 0 bases from V and 6 from J, leaving 11 bases between them. In nucleotides, the CDR3 is TGTGCCATCAGTGAGTCAGGCCAGAGGGATGGCTACACCTTC. Its translation: CAISESGQRDGYTF.

The genes are TRBV5-6 and TRBJ1-3; D unclear. CDR3 length: 15 residues. Germline V CDR1 and CDR2: SGHDT, YYEEEE. V was cut by 3 bases and J by 0 bases, with 10 bases left in between. CDR3 in amino acids: CASSSGRTSGNTIYF. In DNA, the CDR3 is TGTGCCAGCAGCTCCGGGAGGACCTCTGGAAACACCATATATTTT.

This chain joins TRBV18 and TRBJ2-7; 8 bases align to TRBD1. Germline values: CDR1 KGHSH, CDR2 LQKENI. The CDR3 is 13 residues long. V lost 4 bases and J lost 3; bases outside the gene matches: 2. CDR3 amino acids: CASSQGQVYEQYF. In nucleotides, the CDR3 is TGTGCCAGCTCACAGGGACAGGTCTACGAGCAGTACTTC.

V and J are TRBV5-4 and TRBJ2-3, with 9 positions matching TRBD2. Unmatched junction bases numbered 8, after V lost 0 bases and J lost 9 bases. Germline V gene data show CDR1 as SGHNT and CDR2 as YYREEE (reference sequence). This CDR3 contains 15 residues. The CDR3 loop is CASSLAGIAGATQYF. Here the CDR3 DNA reads TGTGCCAGCAGCTTGGCCGGGATAGCGGGAGCGACGCAGTATTTT.

V is TRBV10-3 and J is TRBJ2-7, with TRBD1 matching 7 bases. Germline V gives CDR1 ENHRY, CDR2 SYGVKD. Trimming at V came to 11 bases and at J to 5 bases, leaving 12 bases not matched to a gene. The CDR3 covers 13 residues. The CDR3 spells CAAGDSFPNEQYF. The DNA of the CDR3 is TGTGCCGCAGGGGACAGCTTCCCCAACGAGCAGTACTTC.

The rearrangement joins TRBV10-3 to TRBJ1-6; 7 bases align to TRBD1. CDR3 size: 15 residues. Losses at the gene ends were 5 bases for V and 6 bases for J; bases not matched to a gene: 7. In germline, CDR1 is ENHRY, CDR2 SYGVKD. The CDR3 region is CAISRDSYLNSPLHF. Here the CDR3 DNA reads TGTGCCATCAGTAGGGACAGCTACCTTAATTCACCCCTCCACTTT.

The rearrangement joins TRBV11-2 to TRBJ1-6; no clear D gene. This CDR3 is 16 amino acids long. Germline V lookup: CDR1 SGHAT, CDR2 FQNNGV. V gave up 6 bases and J gave up 4 bases, with 16 bases separating them. Written as DNA, the CDR3 is TGTGCCAGCAGACGACGGGCGGGTTCGTATAATTCACCCCTCCACTTT. It yields the protein CASRRRAGSYNSPLHF. The variable domain in full, with the rest retrieved from reference TRBV11-2 and TRBJ1-6, is EAGVAQSPRYKIIEKRQSVAFWCNPISGHATLYWYQQILGQGPKLLIQFQNNGVVDDSQLPKDRFSAERLKGVDSTLKIQPAKLEDSAVYLCASRRRAGSYNSPLHFGNGTRLTVT.

The chain employs TRBV6-6 and TRBJ2-1; perhaps TRBD2 as D (5 bases). The CDR3 is 12 amino acids. The V end was cut by 10 bases, the J end by 10 bases, with 17 bases between. The germline CDR1 and CDR2 sequences are MNHNY and SVGAGI (reference sequence). In nucleotides, the CDR3 is TGTGCCACCGGGTGGGAGCGAGACGAGCAGTTCTTC. Translated, it gives CATGWERDEQFF.

The gene calls are TRBV18 and TRBJ2-1; the match to TRBD1 covers 9 bases. Trimming removed 0 bases from V and 9 bases from J; junction bases left unmatched: 9. This CDR3 comprises 16 residues. Germline V lookup: CDR1 KGHSH, CDR2 LQKENI. The CDR3, as DNA: TGTGCCAGCTCACCACCCGGGACAGGGAGGTTTAGTGAGCAGTTCTTC. It specifies CASSPPGTGRFSEQFF.

This clone was observed a few times. The chain recombines TRBV4-1 with TRBJ1-1, with 7 bases that match TRBD1. Losses at the gene ends were 4 bases for V and 3 bases for J; bases not matched to a gene: 5. The CDR3 has 14 residues. The germline V gene has CDR1 MGHRA and CDR2 YSYEKL. CDR3 bases: TGCGCCAGCAGCCCCCGACAGGGACACACTGAAGCTTTCTTT. Protein sequence: CASSPRQGHTEAFF.

The V and J genes are TRBV7-7 and TRBJ2-1; 10 bases map to TRBD1. V shed 3 bases, J shed 4 bases, and the junction held 3 bases outside the gene matches. Germline values: CDR1 SSHAT, CDR2 FNYEAQ (reference sequence). This CDR3 is built from 15 residues. The CDR3 nucleotides read TGTGCCAGCAGCTTGGGGACAGGGGTATACAATGAGCAGTTCTTC. Protein sequence: CASSLGTGVYNEQFF.

The genes are TRBV27 and TRBJ1-1; D possibly corresponds to TRBD1 (5 bases). The V gene lost 2 bases and the J gene lost 3 bases, with 10 bases spanning the gap. The CDR3 covers 14 residues. CDR1 and CDR2 from the germline V gene are MNHEY and SMNVEV (reference sequence). The CDR3 coding sequence is TGTGCCAGCAGTTTAGGGGGGACGGACACTGAAGCTTTCTTT. This sequence encodes CASSLGGTDTEAFF.

The chain has TRBV19 and TRBJ2-5; possibly TRBD1 for D (6 bases). The J call is uncertain, as TRBJ2-7 better fits the DNA end. The germline gives CDR1 LNHDA, CDR2 SQIVND (reference sequence). CDR3 size: 14 residues. Here the CDR3 DNA reads TGTGCCAGTAGTAAAACAGGGCTATCCTACGAGCAGTACTTC. It specifies CASSKTGLSYEQYF.

V is TRBV10-3 and J is TRBJ1-5; tentative D call: TRBD1 (5 bases). Germline-derived CDR1 and CDR2 are ENHRY and SYGVKD. The V end was cut by 6 bases, the J end by 4 bases, with 10 bases between. The CDR3 spans 13 residues. This CDR3 reads CAIRQDPNQPQHF. CDR3 nucleotides: TGTGCCATCAGACAGGACCCGAATCAGCCCCAGCATTTT.

This clone was detected a few times. This chain uses TRBV27 with TRBJ2-1, with a possible D match to TRBD1 (7 bases). Trimming removed 7 bases from V and 12 bases from J, with 22 bases in between. CDR3 length: 14 residues. CDR1 and CDR2 (germline): MNHEY, SMNVEV (reference sequence). This CDR3 reads CASTPGGPLVGQFF. CDR3 DNA sequence: TGTGCCAGCACCCCAGGGGGGCCACTCGTTGGGCAGTTCTTC.

The V gene is TRBV11-3, the J gene TRBJ2-2; D is perhaps TRBD2 (5 bases). V was pared by 7 bases and J by 6 bases, with 9 bases between. The CDR3 runs 12 residues. CDR1 and CDR2 (germline): SGHNT, YENEEA. This CDR3 reads CASTLGAGELFF. As DNA, the CDR3 is TGTGCCAGCACACTCGGGGCCGGGGAGCTGTTTTTT.

This clone was observed a few times. The chain employs TRBV7-9 and TRBJ1-1; no definite D call. CDR1 is SEHNR and CDR2 is FQNEAQ in the germline V gene (reference sequence). This CDR3 spans 16 amino acids. Trimming took off 5 bases at V and 0 bases at J, with 16 bases between the two ends. This CDR3 reads CASSPQADGLNTEAFF. As DNA, the CDR3 is TGTGCCAGCAGCCCCCAAGCGGACGGCTTGAACACTGAAGCTTTCTTT.

This chain links TRBV9 with TRBJ2-3; TRBD2 matches at 7 bases. Germline CDR1 is SGDLS and CDR2 is YYNGEE. The CDR3 covers 16 residues. With 2 bases clipped from V and 1 base from J, the junction kept 7 bases outside the gene matches. CDR3 sequence: CASSVWAGVGTDTQYF. As DNA, the CDR3 is TGTGCCAGCAGCGTGTGGGCGGGGGTCGGCACAGATACGCAGTATTTT.

CDR3 sequence: CASSQDLEETQYF. CDR3 nucleotides: TGCGCCAGCAGCCAAGACCTAGAAGAGACCCAGTACTTC. This rearrangement joins TRBV4-1 to TRBJ2-5; D is uncertain. The CDR3 contains 13 residues. Trimming removed 0 bases from V and 3 bases from J, with 5 bases in between. Germline assignment: CDR1 MGHRA and CDR2 YSYEKL.

The J gene is TRBJ2-5, the V gene TRBV5-1; 9 nucleotides agree with TRBD2. This CDR3 has 16 residues. Germline loops: CDR1 SGHRS, CDR2 YFSETQ. V shed 0 bases, J shed 0 bases, and the junction held 3 bases outside the gene matches. Written as DNA, the CDR3 is TGCGCCAGCAGCTTGGGGGCTAGCGGGAACCAAGAGACCCAGTACTTC. It specifies CASSLGASGNQETQYF.

V usage is TRBV5-4 and J usage is TRBJ1-1, with TRBD1 matching over 7 bases. CDR1 SGHNT and CDR2 YYREEE come from the germline V gene (reference sequence). This CDR3 is 15 amino acids long. J lost 3 bases, V lost 1 base, and 6 bases had no gene match. This CDR3 reads CASSLWSGGYTEAFF. The CDR3 bases are TGTGCCAGCAGCTTGTGGTCAGGGGGTTACACTGAAGCTTTCTTT. The variable domain in full, with the rest retrieved from reference TRBV5-4 and TRBJ1-1, is ETGVTQSPTHLIKTRGQQVTLRCSSQSGHNTVSWYQQALGQGPQFIFQYYREEENGRGNFPPRFSGLQFPNYSSELNVNALELDDSALYLCASSLWSGGYTEAFFGQGTRLTVV.

The chain uses TRBV6-5 and TRBJ1-1; TRBD1 might be the D (5 bases). Trimming took 2 bases from V and 4 from J, leaving 14 bases between them. This CDR3 region has 15 residues. Germline V gene data show CDR1 as MNHEY and CDR2 as SVGAGI. Here the CDR3 reads CASSYPLGGGTEAFF. The CDR3 DNA is TGTGCCAGCAGTTACCCCCTGGGCGGGGGCACTGAAGCTTTCTTT.

Here the CDR3 DNA reads TGTGCCAGCACCCCTAGCGGGGACCTCTACGAGCAGTACTTC. Translated: CASTPSGDLYEQYF. The chain joins TRBV6-4 to TRBJ2-7; 9 bases align to TRBD2. Trimming cost V 7 bases and J 3 bases; bases outside gene matches: 7. The germline CDR1 and CDR2 sequences are MRHNA and SNTAGT. The CDR3 extends over 14 amino acids.

V usage is TRBV6-6 and J usage is TRBJ1-1; D possibly corresponds to TRBD1 (5 bases). The CDR3 consists of 13 residues. Trimming removed 7 bases at V and 2 bases at J, with 11 bases between. Germline assignment: CDR1 MNHNY and CDR2 SVGAGI (reference sequence). CDR3 sequence: CASNSRANTEAFF. CDR3 sequence (DNA): TGTGCCAGCAATTCCAGGGCTAACACTGAAGCTTTCTTT.

A single count supports this clone. The chain carries TRBV18 and TRBJ2-5, with D perhaps TRBD2 (5 bases). From germline, CDR1 is KGHSH and CDR2 LQKENI. V was clipped by 3 bases and J by 5 bases, with 19 bases between them. CDR3 length equals 16 residues. In nucleotides, the CDR3 is TGTGCCAGCTCACCCGCCCGGGGTGTCGGGTACGAGACCCAGTACTTC. The encoded protein is CASSPARGVGYETQYF. Based on the CDR3 plus reference TRBV18 and TRBJ2-5, the full variable domain is NAGVMQNPRHLVRRRGQEARLRCSPMKGHSHVYWYRQLPEEGLKFMVYLQKENIIDESGMPKERFSAEFPKEGPSILRIQQVVRGDSAAYFCASSPARGVGYETQYFGPGTRLLVL.